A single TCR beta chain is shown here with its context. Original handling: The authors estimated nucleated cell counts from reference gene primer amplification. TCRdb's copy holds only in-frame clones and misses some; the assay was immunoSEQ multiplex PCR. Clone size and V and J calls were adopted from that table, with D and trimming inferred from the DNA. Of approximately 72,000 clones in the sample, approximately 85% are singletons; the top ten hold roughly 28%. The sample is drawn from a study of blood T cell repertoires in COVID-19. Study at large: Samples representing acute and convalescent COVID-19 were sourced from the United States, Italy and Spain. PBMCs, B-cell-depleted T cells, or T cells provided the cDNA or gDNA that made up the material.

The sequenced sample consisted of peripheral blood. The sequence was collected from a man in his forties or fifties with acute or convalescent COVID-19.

The CDR3 sequence is CASRGDKKNYGYTF. The CDR3 DNA reads TGTGCCAGCAGAGGGGACAAAAAAAACTATGGCTACACCTTC. This chain joins TRBV2 and TRBJ1-2, with D perhaps TRBD1 (6 bases). This CDR3 contains 14 residues. Germline CDR1 reads SNHLY; CDR2 reads FYNNEI. The germline V and J ends were trimmed by 6 bases and 2 bases, with 13 bases remaining between them.